Sequencing of this T cell receptor (beta chain) was carried out in a study of beta chain features in type 1 diabetes. Per germline, CDR1 SQVTM and CDR2 ANQGSEA. The CDR3 is 14 residues long. The V and J ends lost 4 bases and 6 bases, in that order; junction bases with no gene match: 7. Sequenced material consisted of expressed TCRB transcripts (all of the isolated RNA was reverse transcribed). Libraries were prepared by immunoSEQ multiplex PCR; TCRdb keeps only in-frame clonotypes and omits some of them. Of about 330,000 clones detected, 11% appear once; the ten largest clones hold about 0.014%. The material sequenced was naive CD4+ T cells from blood. The J gene is TRBJ2-4, the V gene TRBV29-1; 9 nucleotides match TRBD1. The TCR sequence derives from a woman in her twenties or thirties in good health. The CDR3, as DNA: TGCAGCGTTGTGAATACAGGGGGCATAAACATTCAGTACTTC. This codes for CSVVNTGGINIQYF.